Below, 15 T cell receptor beta chains from the same sample are listed, as sequenced in a study of CD8+ T cells in alopecia areata (dated by TCRdb to the late 2010s). Receptor libraries were prepared by the immunoSEQ multiplex PCR assay. To provide template for TCR sequencing, every sample had RNA extracted and reverse transcribed into cDNA. The table comes from immuneACCESS by way of TCRdb, which keeps in-frame sequences with V and J called. Part of the clones is missing from these tables; in studies checked, under half for an unresolved V gene and the rest for unknown reasons. This sample has roughly 150,000 clones in its table, and roughly 44% of those were observed once. 6% to 7% of the sample comes from the top ten. What was sequenced was CD4+ T cells sorted from blood. The receptors were gathered from a human donor with alopecia areata.

In its sample, this clone was seen a few times. CDR3 in amino acids: CSVRGRGQPGTEAFF. The DNA of the CDR3 is TGCAGCGTCCGCGGCAGGGGGCAGCCGGGCACTGAAGCTTTCTTT. V gene TRBV29-1 combines with J gene TRBJ1-1; 8 bases are a match to TRBD1. Per the germline V gene, CDR1 is SQVTM and CDR2 is ANQGSEA. The ends lost 6 bases at V and 4 bases at J; junction bases unmatched: 13. CDR3 size: 15 residues.

The rearrangement joins TRBV27 to TRBJ1-1; D might be TRBD1 (6 bases). With 6 bases removed from V and 3 bases from J, the gap between germline ends came to 17 bases. The CDR3 is made up of 15 amino acids. The germline V gene has CDR1 MNHEY and CDR2 SMNVEV (reference sequence). The CDR3 loop reads CASRAQGLRDTEAFF. The CDR3 region has the DNA TGTGCCAGCAGAGCACAGGGCCTTAGGGACACTGAAGCTTTCTTT.

In its sample, this clone was seen once. An end of the junction does not agree with germline; a read error may underlie this. The chain recombines TRBV29-1 with TRBJ2-1, with 8 bases identical to TRBD2. Germline V gene data show CDR1 as SQVTM and CDR2 as ANQGSEA. This CDR3 is built from 14 residues. This CDR3 is CSFEWGGRSTQQFF. Written as DNA, the CDR3 is TGCAGCTTTGAGTGGGGCGGGAGGTCCACCCAGCAGTTCTTC.

The chain couples TRBV27 to TRBJ2-3; D not certain. CDR1 MNHEY and CDR2 SMNVEV come from the germline V gene (reference sequence). The V end lost 6 bases, the J end lost 0 bases, and 7 bases lay between the germline ends. The CDR3 contains 13 residues. The CDR3 region has the DNA TGTGCCAGCAGAAGAACTAGCACAGATACGCAGTATTTT. Amino acid sequence: CASRRTSTDTQYF.

The rearrangement uses TRBV5-1 and TRBJ2-1; 14 bases map to TRBD2. V lost 2 bases, J lost 5 bases, and 6 bases stayed unmatched. Germline CDR1 and CDR2: SGHRS and YFSETQ. The CDR3 loop spans 17 amino acids. CDR3 region: CASSFGLAGGNNNEQFF. The CDR3 DNA sequence: TGCGCCAGCAGCTTTGGACTAGCGGGAGGAAACAACAATGAGCAGTTCTTC.

To note about this clone: The junction shows a germline mismatch at one end, possibly a read error. The chain recombines TRBV2 with TRBJ2-2, with D possibly matching TRBD1 (6 bases). The CDR3 consists of 12 residues. Germline loops: CDR1 SNHLY, CDR2 FYNNEI. The CDR3 reads CASREGQRELFF. In DNA, the CDR3 is TGTGCCAGCAGAGAAGGACAGAGGGAGCTGTTTTTT.

In its sample, this clone was seen a few times. The V and J genes are TRBV2 and TRBJ2-7; no firm D call. The CDR3 has 12 residues. CDR1 and CDR2 from the germline V gene are SNHLY and FYNNEI. V lost 8 bases to trimming and J lost 2 bases, with 10 bases between them. The CDR3 coding sequence is TGTGCCAGCGGCGCCAGTACCTACGAGCAGTACTTC. Protein sequence: CASGASTYEQYF.

The chain is built from TRBV29-1 and TRBJ2-3; possibly TRBD2 for D (5 bases). The ends were cut back, 3 bases at V and 4 bases at J, with 11 bases in the middle. Germline V gene lookup returns CDR1 SQVTM and CDR2 ANQGSEA. CDR3 length equals 13 residues. The CDR3 reads CSVDPGSADTQYF. CDR3 bases: TGCAGCGTTGACCCGGGGAGTGCAGATACGCAGTATTTT.

The V and J genes are TRBV7-9 and TRBJ2-7; the D gene is possibly TRBD1 (6 bases). V was pared by 5 bases and J by 0 bases, with 11 bases between. The CDR3 sequence is 14 residues long. Looked up from germline, CDR1 is SEHNR and CDR2 is FQNEAQ (reference sequence). CDR3 residues: CASSLQGGSYEQYF. CDR3 in DNA: TGTGCCAGCAGCCTACAAGGGGGCTCCTACGAGCAGTACTTC.

This clone was detected a few times. The V gene is TRBV11-3, the J gene TRBJ2-1, with D perhaps TRBD1 (6 bases). V lost 7 bases and J lost 8, with 18 bases in between. From germline, CDR1 is SGHNT and CDR2 YENEEA. This CDR3 comprises 14 residues. The CDR3 region has the DNA TGTGCCAGCAATGTTGCGGGCAGGGGCGATGAGCAGTTCTTC. Protein: CASNVAGRGDEQFF.

V is TRBV27 and J is TRBJ1-5; the D gene is possibly TRBD1 (6 bases). V dropped 5 bases and J dropped 0 bases, with 11 bases sitting between them. The CDR3 has 15 residues. Germline V CDR1 and CDR2: MNHEY, SMNVEV (reference sequence). The DNA of the CDR3 is TGTGCCAGCAGTCAACAGGGCTATAGCAATCAGCCCCAGCATTTT. Amino acids: CASSQQGYSNQPQHF.

The genes are TRBV29-1 and TRBJ1-4; tentatively, D is TRBD1 (5 bases). CDR1 SQVTM and CDR2 ANQGSEA come from the germline V gene. Between the trimmed V and J ends, which lost 4 bases and 10 bases, there was a span of 16 bases. This CDR3 contains 13 residues. The CDR3 nucleotides are TGCAGCGTTGCTATGGGGGAGGCGCGAAAACTGTTTTTT. The encoded protein is CSVAMGEARKLFF.

This rearrangement joins TRBV19 to TRBJ2-1; the match to TRBD2 covers 11 bases. V shed 5 bases and J 8 bases; nucleotides not matched to a gene: 11. Germline CDR1 and CDR2: LNHDA and SQIVND (reference sequence). There are 16 residues in the CDR3. The CDR3 loop reads CASSALAGGGLHEQFF. The CDR3 region has the DNA TGTGCCAGTAGTGCGCTAGCGGGAGGCGGCCTTCATGAGCAGTTCTTC.

The rearrangement uses TRBV7-3 and TRBJ2-2, with D possibly TRBD2 on 5 matching bases. V was cut by 5 bases and J by 1 base, with 14 bases left in between. The V gene's germline CDR1 is SGHTA and CDR2 FQGTGA. The CDR3 sequence is 16 residues long. DNA for the CDR3: TGTGCCAGCAGCCCCGCCCCCGGACTGAACACCGGGGAGCTGTTTTTT. It is translated as CASSPAPGLNTGELFF. Looking up the rest from reference TRBV7-3 and TRBJ2-2 gives the full variable domain: GAGVSQTPSNKVTEKGKYVELRCDPISGHTALYWYRQSLGQGPEFLIYFQGTGAADDSGLPNDRFFAVRPEGSVSTLKIQRTERGDSAVYLCASSPAPGLNTGELFFGEGSRLTVL.

V and J are TRBV18 and TRBJ2-7, with unresolved D. Germline V gives CDR1 KGHSH, CDR2 LQKENI. This CDR3 comprises 14 residues. The V and J ends lost 1 base and 2 bases respectively, with 9 bases between them. The CDR3 region has the DNA TGTGCCAGCTCACCACGTGCATCTCCCTACGAGCAGTACTTC. This gives the protein CASSPRASPYEQYF.